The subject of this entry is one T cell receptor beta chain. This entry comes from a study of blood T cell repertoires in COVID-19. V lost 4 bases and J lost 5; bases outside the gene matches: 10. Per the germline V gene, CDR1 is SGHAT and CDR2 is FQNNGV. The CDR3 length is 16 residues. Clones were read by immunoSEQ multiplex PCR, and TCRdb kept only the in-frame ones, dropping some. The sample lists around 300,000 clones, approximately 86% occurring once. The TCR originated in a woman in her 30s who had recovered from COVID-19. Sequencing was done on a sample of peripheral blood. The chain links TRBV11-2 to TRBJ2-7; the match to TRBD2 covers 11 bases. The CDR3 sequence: CASSSTLAGEFHEQYF. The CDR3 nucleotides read TGTGCCAGCAGCTCTACACTAGCGGGGGAGTTTCACGAGCAGTACTTC.